The 3 T cell receptor beta chains below were found in one sample sequenced in a study of cytomegalovirus exposure and HLA in healthy donors. PCR involved 60 Vbeta and 13 Jbeta primers. Using immunoSEQ multiplex PCR, the repertoire was profiled, and TCRdb retains in-frame clones only, with some absent. Among more than 80,000 clones listed, around three quarters were seen once. Specimen: PBMCs. The source is a human donor in good health.

The chain couples TRBV7-9 to TRBJ2-7; TRBD1 is a possible D gene (5 bases). Germline V gene data show CDR1 as SEHNR and CDR2 as FQNEAQ (reference sequence). The CDR3 is 14 amino acids. V lost 5 bases, J lost 0 bases, and 11 bases lay in between. CDR3 protein: CASSHRQSSYEQYF. The CDR3 DNA reads as TGTGCCAGCAGCCACAGACAGAGCTCCTACGAGCAGTACTTC. The full variable domain, with the rest looked up from reference TRBV7-9 and TRBJ2-7, is DTGVSQNPRHKITKRGQNVTFRCDPISEHNRLYWYRQTLGQGPEFLTYFQNEAQLEKSRLLSDRFSAERPKGSFSTLEIQRTEQGDSAMYLCASSHRQSSYEQYFGPGTRLTVT.

The V gene is TRBV5-5, the J gene TRBJ1-2, with D perhaps matching TRBD1 (6 bases). The CDR3 has 14 amino acids. CDR1 is SGHKS and CDR2 is YYEKEE in the germline V gene (reference sequence). V was pared by 0 bases and J by 5 bases, with 11 bases between. Here the CDR3 reads CASSLGLQGYGYTF. The DNA of the CDR3 is TGTGCCAGCAGCTTGGGCCTACAGGGATATGGCTACACCTTC.

The genes are TRBV5-4 and TRBJ2-3; 7 bases line up with TRBD2. The CDR3 spans 16 residues. The junction had 14 bases not matched to a gene; V was cut back by 4 bases and J by 6 bases. Germline-derived CDR1 and CDR2 are SGHNT and YYREEE (reference sequence). In DNA, the CDR3 is TGTGCCAGCAGCATGGGGGGAGGGGCTGCGGTGGATACGCAGTATTTT. Protein sequence: CASSMGGGAAVDTQYF.